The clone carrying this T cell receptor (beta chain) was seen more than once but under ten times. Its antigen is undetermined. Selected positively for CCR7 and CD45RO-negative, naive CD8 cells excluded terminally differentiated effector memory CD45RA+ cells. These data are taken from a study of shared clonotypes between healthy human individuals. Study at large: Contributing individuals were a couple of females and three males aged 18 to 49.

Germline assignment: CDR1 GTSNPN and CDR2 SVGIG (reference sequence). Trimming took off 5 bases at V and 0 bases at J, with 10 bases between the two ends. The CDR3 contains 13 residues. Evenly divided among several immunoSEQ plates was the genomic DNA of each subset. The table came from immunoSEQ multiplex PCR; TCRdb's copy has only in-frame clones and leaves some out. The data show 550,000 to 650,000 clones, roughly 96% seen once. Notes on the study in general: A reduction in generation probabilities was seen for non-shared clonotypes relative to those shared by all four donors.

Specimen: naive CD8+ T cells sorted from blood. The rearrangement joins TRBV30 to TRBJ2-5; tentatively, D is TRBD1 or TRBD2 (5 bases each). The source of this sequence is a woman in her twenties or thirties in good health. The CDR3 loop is CAWDRGDQETQYF. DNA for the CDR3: TGTGCCTGGGACCGAGGGGACCAAGAGACCCAGTACTTC.